This TCR beta chain originates from a study of blood T cells in healthy people across ages (dated by TCRdb to about 2015). For the study in its entirety: In model experiments, template switching captured about one uniquely barcoded TCR beta cDNA molecule for every two T cells. Two additional independent replicas of 1 million unique cDNA reads from the same blood draw were analyzed for two donors (one aged 18 to 30 and one aged 80 or older). The donors were split into four age groups: young (average about 15 years), middle-aged (roughly 42), aged (around 67) and long-lived (more than 80). Using deep sequencing normalized with unique cDNA molecular identifiers, the study measured how TCR beta repertoire diversity changes with age. To avoid experimental bias, donors of different ages were distributed randomly across sequencing lanes.

Libraries were prepared through 5' RACE. For sequencing, an Illumina HiSeq 2500 was employed. A second PCR of roughly 7 to 12 cycles was run with a J-beta primer mix and a sample-barcoded 5' primer. A template-switch 5' adaptor carrying 12 random nucleotides introduced a unique molecular identifier onto each TCR beta cDNA molecule. Each sample yielded at least 3 million CDR3-containing paired-end reads. First-strand cDNA was synthesized from all RNA with the Mint cDNA synthesis kit, primed by a TRBC-specific oligonucleotide. All cDNA was treated with uracil-DNA glycosylase and then went through a first 18-cycle PCR with the universal primers M1SS and BC2_uni_R. The paper's data handling went like this. For normalization, 1 million high-quality reads were randomly selected from each sample, with every read carrying a distinct molecular identifier. Instead of being binned into consensus sequences, reads with shared molecular identifiers were discarded. MiTCR, with a Q25 quality threshold and the strictest error-elimination algorithm, was used for CDR3 identification, clonotype clustering and error correction. A nonparametric unseen species model with Euler transformation was used to estimate a lower bound on total TCR beta diversity. TCRdb ran its own pipeline on the public reads, namely fastp trimming at Q25 and MiXCR clone calling, and kept in-frame beta chains. Rows matching on CDR3 protein sequence are summarized as one entry with the most common DNA and genes. TCRdb, not the original authors, processed these V and J calls. Across this sample there are about 1,600,000 distinct CDR3 sequences, with around 39% seen only once. Of the sample, 7.9% is held by the ten largest clones.

The study at large found these results: Because profiling used bulk unsorted PBMCs, naive and antigen-experienced compartments could not be compared conclusively. Observed TCR beta diversity per million T cells fell roughly linearly with age, and a significant reduction was already apparent by age around 36. The percentage of naive T cells measured by flow cytometry correlated strongly with observed TCR beta diversity. Donor CMV infection status was unknown, potentially confounding age-related changes in expanded clonotypes. Compared with the aged group, the long-lived group had more naive CD4+ T cells, fewer expanded clones and increased TCR diversity, a pattern suggesting age selection. Estimates of total diversity from one million sequenced T cells were regarded as lower bounds and underestimates.

Concerning this clonotype: Its cognate antigen has yet to be identified. No base quality information exists; no much larger clone differs at one position.

The approximately 39 donors, aged roughly 6 to 100 years, were systemically healthy Caucasian individuals from Russia. Around 10 milliliters of peripheral blood were collected from each donor into EDTA-treated Vacutainer tubes. Ficoll-Paque density-gradient centrifugation was used to isolate PBMCs, with at least 7 million per sample. Total RNA, at least 5.5 micrograms per sample, was extracted from PBMCs with Trizol reagent. Naive CD45RAhigh/CD27high T cell percentages were measured by flow cytometry on a PBMC aliquot from every donor. The receptor's source is a woman younger than 35 in good health. The sequencing sample was made of blood.

The CDR3 has the sequence CSVAGDLNTGELFF. The nucleotide sequence is TGCAGCGTTGCAGGGGATCTGAACACCGGGGAGCTGTTTTTT. The V gene is TRBV29-1 and the J gene is TRBJ2-2; a weak D assignment points to TRBD1 (6 bases agree). The CDR3 measures 14 amino acids from cysteine to phenylalanine. Left in the record is the CDR3 DNA by itself, 42 bases read in frame from the first base. Per the germline V gene, SQVTM is the CDR1 and ANQGSEA is the CDR2. V drops 4 bases and J drops 1 base, leaving 10 bases in between.